This T cell receptor beta chain was identified during a study of cytotoxic CD8 clonotypes in ibrutinib-treated CLL. Germline assignment: CDR1 SEHNR and CDR2 FQNEAQ (reference sequence). This CDR3 contains 15 residues. Trimming cost V 0 bases and J 10 bases, with 13 bases left between them. Sequencing used immunoSEQ multiplex PCR; TCRdb keeps in-frame clones, though not all of them. The sample lists some 27,000 clones, approximately 57% occurring once. This receptor was obtained from a human donor with chronic lymphocytic leukemia. The material sequenced was PBMCs, taken before ibrutinib treatment. The chain recombines TRBV7-9 with TRBJ1-6; D is perhaps TRBD1 (5 bases). The CDR3 protein is CASSLAAGSQSPLHF. CDR3 nucleotides: TGTGCCAGCAGCTTAGCGGCAGGGAGTCAATCACCCCTCCACTTT.